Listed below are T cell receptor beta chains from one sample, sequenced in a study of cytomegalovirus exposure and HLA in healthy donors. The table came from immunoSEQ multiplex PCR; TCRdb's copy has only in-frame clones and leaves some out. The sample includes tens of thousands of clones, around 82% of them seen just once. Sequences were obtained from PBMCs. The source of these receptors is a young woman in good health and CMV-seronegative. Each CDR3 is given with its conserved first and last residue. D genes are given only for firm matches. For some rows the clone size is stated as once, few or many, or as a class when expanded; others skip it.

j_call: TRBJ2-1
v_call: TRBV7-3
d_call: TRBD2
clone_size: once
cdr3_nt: TGTGCCAGCAGCCCCATCGGAATTTCTAGCGGGAGGGGAAACAATGAGCAGTTCTTC
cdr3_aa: CASSPIGISSGRGNNEQFF

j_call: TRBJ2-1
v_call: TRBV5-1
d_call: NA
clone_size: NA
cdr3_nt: TGCGCCAGCAGGGTTGGCGGCCAAATCTACAATGAGCAGTTCTTC
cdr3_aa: CASRVGGQIYNEQFF

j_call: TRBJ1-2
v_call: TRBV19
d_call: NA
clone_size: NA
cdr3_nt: TGTGCCAGTAGTATCTTGGCAACCAGCTATGGCTACACCTTC
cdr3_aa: CASSILATSYGYTF

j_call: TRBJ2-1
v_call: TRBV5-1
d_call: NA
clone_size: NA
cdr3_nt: TGCGCCAGCAGCTTGGTGTCTTGTTGCGAGGGAGGTCACAATGAGCAGTTCTTC
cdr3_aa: CASSLVSCCEGGHNEQFF

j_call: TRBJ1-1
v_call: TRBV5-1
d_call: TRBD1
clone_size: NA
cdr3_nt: TGCGCCAGCAGGTCCGACAGGGGGGACACTGAAGCTTTCTTT
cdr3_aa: CASRSDRGDTEAFF

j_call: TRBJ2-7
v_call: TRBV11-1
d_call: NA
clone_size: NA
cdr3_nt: TGTGCCAGCAGCTTACGCGGCTCCGGCTACGAGCAGTACTTC
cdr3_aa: CASSLRGSGYEQYF

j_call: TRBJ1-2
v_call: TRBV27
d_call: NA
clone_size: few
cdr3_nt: TGTGCCAGCAGTTTTTGGCCAACCCTTTCTCCTGGCTACACCTTC
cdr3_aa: CASSFWPTLSPGYTF

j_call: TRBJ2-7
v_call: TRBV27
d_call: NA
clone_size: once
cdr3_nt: TGTGCCAGCAGTTTGCGGGGCCTAACTTCCTACGAGCAGTACTTC
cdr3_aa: CASSLRGLTSYEQYF

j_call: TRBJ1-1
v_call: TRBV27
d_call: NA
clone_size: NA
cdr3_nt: TGTGCCAGCAGTTTATCGTTTTCTCTATTAGCCGAAGCTTTCTTT
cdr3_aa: CASSLSFSLLAEAFF

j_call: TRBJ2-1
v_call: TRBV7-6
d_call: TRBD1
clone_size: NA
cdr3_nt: TGTGCCAGCAGCCGGGACAGGGGGGTGTTCTTC
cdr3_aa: CASSRDRGVFF

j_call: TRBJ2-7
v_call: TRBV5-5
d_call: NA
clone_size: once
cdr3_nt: TGTGCCAGCAGCTTCGCCGGGAAGTACGAGCAGTACTTC
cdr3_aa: CASSFAGKYEQYF

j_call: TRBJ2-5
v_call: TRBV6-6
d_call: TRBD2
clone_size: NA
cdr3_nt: TGTGCCAGCAGTACAACTAGCGGGAGACGATCGGAGACCCAGTACTTC
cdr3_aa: CASSTTSGRRSETQYF

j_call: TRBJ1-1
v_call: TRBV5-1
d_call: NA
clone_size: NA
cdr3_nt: TGCGCCAGCAGCTTCTCTCGGGACACTGAAGCTTTCTTT
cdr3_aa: CASSFSRDTEAFF

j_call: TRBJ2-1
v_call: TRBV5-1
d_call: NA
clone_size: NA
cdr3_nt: TGCGCCAGCAGCTTAGGAGACAGGAGCAATGAGCAGTTCTTC
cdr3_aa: CASSLGDRSNEQFF

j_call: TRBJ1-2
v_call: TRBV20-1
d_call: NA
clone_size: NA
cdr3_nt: TGCAGTGCTAGATGGGCCTCCTTC
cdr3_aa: CSARWASF

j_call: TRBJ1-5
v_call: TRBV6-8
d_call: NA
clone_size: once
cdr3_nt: TGTGCCAGCATAGTTACAGGGTGTGTACACTATAGCAATCAGCCCCAGCATTTT
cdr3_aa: CASIVTGCVHYSNQPQHF

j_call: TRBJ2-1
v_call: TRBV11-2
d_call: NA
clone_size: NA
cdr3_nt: TGTGCCAGCAGCTTAACAAATGAGCAGTTCTTC
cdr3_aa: CASSLTNEQFF

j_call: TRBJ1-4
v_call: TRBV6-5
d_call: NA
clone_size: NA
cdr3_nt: TGTGCCAGCAGTCGACAGACAACTAATGAAAAACTGTTTTTT
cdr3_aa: CASSRQTTNEKLFF

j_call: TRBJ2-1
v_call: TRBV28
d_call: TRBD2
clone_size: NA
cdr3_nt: TGTGCCAGCAGCCGGCTAGCGGGATATTACAATGAGCAGTTCTTC
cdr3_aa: CASSRLAGYYNEQFF

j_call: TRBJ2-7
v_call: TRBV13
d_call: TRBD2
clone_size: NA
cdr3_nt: TGTGCCAGCAGCTTACAGCGGGAGGTAGTTGAGCAGTACTTC
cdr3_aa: CASSLQREVVEQYF

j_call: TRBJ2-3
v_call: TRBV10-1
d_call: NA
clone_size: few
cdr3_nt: TGCGCCAGCAGTGAGAAGTCAGGGGATACGCAGTATTTT
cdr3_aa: CASSEKSGDTQYF

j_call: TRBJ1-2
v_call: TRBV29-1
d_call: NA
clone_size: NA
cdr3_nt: TGCAGCGTTGATGAGGGAGGCTATGGCTACACCTTC
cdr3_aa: CSVDEGGYGYTF

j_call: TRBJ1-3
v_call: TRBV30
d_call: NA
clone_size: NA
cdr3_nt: TGTGCCTGGACCCACGACCCAGGGGACACCATATATTTT
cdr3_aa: CAWTHDPGDTIYF

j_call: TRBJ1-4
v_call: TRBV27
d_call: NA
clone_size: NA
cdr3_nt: TGTGCCAGCCAACCCAGGACGGGGAATGAAAAACTGTTTTTT
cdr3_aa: CASQPRTGNEKLFF

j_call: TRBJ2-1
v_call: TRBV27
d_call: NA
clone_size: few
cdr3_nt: TGTGCCAGCACCAGAGGCCCCAACAATGAGCAGTTCTTC
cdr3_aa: CASTRGPNNEQFF

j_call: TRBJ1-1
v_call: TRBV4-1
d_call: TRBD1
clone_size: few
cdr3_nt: TGCGCCAGCAGCCAACCCGGGACAGGGCTTCGGGTAGCTTTCTTT
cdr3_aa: CASSQPGTGLRVAFF

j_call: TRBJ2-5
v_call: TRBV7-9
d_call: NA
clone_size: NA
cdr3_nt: TGCGCCAGCAGCTTAGCCAGCCAAGAGACCCAGTACTTC
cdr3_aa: CASSLASQETQYF

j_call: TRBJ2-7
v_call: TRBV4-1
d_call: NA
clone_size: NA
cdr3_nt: TGCGCCAGCAGTGAAGGGGCCTCCCTCACCTCCTACGAGCAGTACTTC
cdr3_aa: CASSEGASLTSYEQYF

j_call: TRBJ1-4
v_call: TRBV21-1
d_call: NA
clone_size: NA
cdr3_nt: TGTGCCAGCAGCAAAGAGACAGGGGGCTTAGGTACTAATGAAAAACTGTTTTTT
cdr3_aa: CASSKETGGLGTNEKLFF

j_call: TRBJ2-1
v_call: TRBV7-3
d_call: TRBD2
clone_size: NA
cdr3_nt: TGTGCCAGCAGGACTAGCGGGACAACCTCCTACAATGAGCAGTTCTTC
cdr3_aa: CASRTSGTTSYNEQFF

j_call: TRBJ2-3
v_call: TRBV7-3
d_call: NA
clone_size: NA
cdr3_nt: TGTGCCAGCAGCCCCACGCAGGCGGGTACGCAGTATTTT
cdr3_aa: CASSPTQAGTQYF

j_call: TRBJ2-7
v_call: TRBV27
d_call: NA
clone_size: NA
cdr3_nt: TGTGCCAGCAGTTTTGAGCCTCATTCCTACGAGCAGTACTTC
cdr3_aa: CASSFEPHSYEQYF

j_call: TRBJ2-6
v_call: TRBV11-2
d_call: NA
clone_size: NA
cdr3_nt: TGTGCCAGCAGACCGGTCCGGGTCTCTGGGGCCAACGTCCTGACTTTC
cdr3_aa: CASRPVRVSGANVLTF

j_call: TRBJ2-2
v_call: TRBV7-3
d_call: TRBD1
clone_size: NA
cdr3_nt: TGTGCCAGCAGCGTACAGGGGTTTAGCCCCGGGGAGCTGTTTTTT
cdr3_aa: CASSVQGFSPGELFF

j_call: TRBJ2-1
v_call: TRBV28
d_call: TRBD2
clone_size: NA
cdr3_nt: TGTGCCAGCAGCCATCATAGCGGGAGGCCCTACAATGAGCAGTTCTTC
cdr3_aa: CASSHHSGRPYNEQFF

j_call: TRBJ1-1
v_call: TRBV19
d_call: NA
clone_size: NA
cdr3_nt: TGTGCCAGTAGTATAGAACAGAACACTGAAGCTTTCTTT
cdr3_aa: CASSIEQNTEAFF

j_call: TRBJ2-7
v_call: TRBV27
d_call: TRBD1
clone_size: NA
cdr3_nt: TGTGCCAGCAGTCTCGGGACAGGCAGCTCCTACGAGCAGTACTTC
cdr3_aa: CASSLGTGSSYEQYF

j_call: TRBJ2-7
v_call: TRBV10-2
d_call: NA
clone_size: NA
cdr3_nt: TGCGCCAGCAGTGATGGACAGTACCCCTACGAGCAGTACTTC
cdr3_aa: CASSDGQYPYEQYF

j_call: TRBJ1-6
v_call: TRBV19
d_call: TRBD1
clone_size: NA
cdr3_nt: TGTGCCAGTAGTATACGGCAGGGGGATTCACCCCTCCACTTT
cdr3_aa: CASSIRQGDSPLHF

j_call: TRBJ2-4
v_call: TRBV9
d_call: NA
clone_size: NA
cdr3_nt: TGTGCCAGCAGCCCAACCGGGGGTCTAGCCAAAAACATTCAGTACTTC
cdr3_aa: CASSPTGGLAKNIQYF

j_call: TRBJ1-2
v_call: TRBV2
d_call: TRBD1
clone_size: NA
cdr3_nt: TGTGCCAGCAGTCCTGACAGGGGCCATGGCTACACCTTC
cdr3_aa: CASSPDRGHGYTF

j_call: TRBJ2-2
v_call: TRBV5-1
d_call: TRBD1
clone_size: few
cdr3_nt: TGCGCCAGCAGCAGGGGACAGGATGGGGCCGGGGAGCTGTTTTTT
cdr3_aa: CASSRGQDGAGELFF

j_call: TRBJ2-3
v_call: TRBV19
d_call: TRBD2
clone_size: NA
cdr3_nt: TGTGCCAGTAGTCCTAAGGGACTAGCGGGAGGGCCAACAGATACGCAGTATTTT
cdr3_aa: CASSPKGLAGGPTDTQYF

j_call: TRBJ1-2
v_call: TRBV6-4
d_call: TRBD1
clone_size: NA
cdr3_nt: TGTGCCAGCAGTGACCCGGGACAGGGGTTGGAGGGCTACACCTTC
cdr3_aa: CASSDPGQGLEGYTF

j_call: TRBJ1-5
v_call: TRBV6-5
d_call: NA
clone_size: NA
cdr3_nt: TGTGCCAGCAGTTACTCGAGTTGGAGGGGCAATCAGCCCCAGCATTTT
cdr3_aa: CASSYSSWRGNQPQHF

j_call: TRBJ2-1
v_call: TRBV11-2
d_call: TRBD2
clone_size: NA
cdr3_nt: TGTGCCAGCAGGGGACTAGCGGGCGGGGGGCGGTTCTTC
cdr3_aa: CASRGLAGGGRFF

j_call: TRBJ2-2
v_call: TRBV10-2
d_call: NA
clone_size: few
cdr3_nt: TGCGCCAGCAGTGGGACAGCGAACACCGGGGAGCTGTTTTTT
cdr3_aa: CASSGTANTGELFF

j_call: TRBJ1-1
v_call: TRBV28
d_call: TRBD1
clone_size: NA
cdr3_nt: TGTGCCAGCAGTGGACAGGGGGACATGAACACTGAAGCTTTCTTT
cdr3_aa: CASSGQGDMNTEAFF

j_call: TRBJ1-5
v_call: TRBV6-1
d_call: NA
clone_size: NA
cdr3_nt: TGTGCCAGCATGGGGCTCAACAATCAGCCCCAGCATTTT
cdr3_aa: CASMGLNNQPQHF

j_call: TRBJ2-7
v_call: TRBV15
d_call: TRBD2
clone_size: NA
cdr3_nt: TGTGCCACCAGCAGAGACAAGGGACTAGCGGGAGTGAACGAGCAGTACTTC
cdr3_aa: CATSRDKGLAGVNEQYF